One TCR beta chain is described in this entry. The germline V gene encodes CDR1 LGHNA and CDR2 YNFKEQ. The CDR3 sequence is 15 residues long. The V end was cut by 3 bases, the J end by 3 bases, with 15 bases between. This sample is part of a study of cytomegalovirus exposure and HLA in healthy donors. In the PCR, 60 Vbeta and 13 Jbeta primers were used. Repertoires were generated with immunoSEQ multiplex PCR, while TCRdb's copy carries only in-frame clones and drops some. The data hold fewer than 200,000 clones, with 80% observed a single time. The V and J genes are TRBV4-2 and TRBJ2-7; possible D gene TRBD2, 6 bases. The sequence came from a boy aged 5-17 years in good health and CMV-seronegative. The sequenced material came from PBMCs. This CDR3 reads CASSQDRDGGYEQYF. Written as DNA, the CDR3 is TGTGCCAGCAGCCAGGACCGGGACGGGGGCTACGAGCAGTACTTC.